This T cell receptor (beta chain) was observed in a study of CD8+ T cells in alopecia areata. Study-level information: Those receiving the skin were roughly 6-11-week-old female C3H/HeJ mice, whose grafts came from approximately 6-13-month-old C3H/HeJ donors with spontaneous alopecia.

Trimming removed 5 bases from V and 3 bases from J, with 5 bases in between. The length of the CDR3 is 11 residues. CDR1 is MNHDT and CDR2 is YYDKIL in the germline V gene. Investigators isolated RNA and reverse transcribed it into cDNA to act as the sequencing template. Generated by immunoSEQ multiplex PCR, the TCRdb table keeps only in-frame clones and is missing some. There are 2,000 or so clones in the sample, none observed a single time. By sample share, this clone is medium-sized. What it binds is unknown. Here the gene names and germline are mouse. The CDR3 end falls 4 residues outside the read, so it is completed with the germline J gene. Documented time point: mouse skin 3 weeks after grafting. At grafting, then 3 and 6 weeks later, skin from recipient mice was biopsied. Study-wide results and caveats: Possibly because of HLA-related factors, TCR sharing was less clear across patients than in mice. Alopecia totalis/universalis scalp especially showed more expanded CD8+ clones than normal scalp.

Source: skin, taken at week 3. The chain couples TRBV17 to TRBJ2-7; D is ambiguous. This TCR derives from a C3H/HeJ mouse with alopecia areata. MHC haplotype: H2-k. The CDR3 sequence is CASSAGYEQYF. The CDR3 DNA, read in part, is TGTGCTAGCAGTGCAGGCTAT.